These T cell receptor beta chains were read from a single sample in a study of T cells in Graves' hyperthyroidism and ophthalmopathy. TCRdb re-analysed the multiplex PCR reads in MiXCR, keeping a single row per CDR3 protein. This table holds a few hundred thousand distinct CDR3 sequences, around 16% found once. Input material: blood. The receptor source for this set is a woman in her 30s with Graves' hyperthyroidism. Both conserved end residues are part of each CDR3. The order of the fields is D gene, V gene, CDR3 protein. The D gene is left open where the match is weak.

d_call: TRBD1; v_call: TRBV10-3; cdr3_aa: CAIAPGTGVDTQYF
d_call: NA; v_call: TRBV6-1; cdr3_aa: CASRGEAGATYEQYF
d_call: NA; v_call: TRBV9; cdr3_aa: CASSVAIGSRGGIGYTF
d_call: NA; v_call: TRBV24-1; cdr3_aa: CAGDTGNTIYF
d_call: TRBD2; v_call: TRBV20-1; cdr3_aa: CSARDQAGLAGYNEQFF
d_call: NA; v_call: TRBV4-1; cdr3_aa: CASSQAADLYEQYF
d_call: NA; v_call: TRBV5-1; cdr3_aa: CASSLAVGATDTQYF
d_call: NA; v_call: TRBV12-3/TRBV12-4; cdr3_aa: CASWGGAYEQYF
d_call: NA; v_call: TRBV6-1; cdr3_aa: CASSEAAGAGELFF
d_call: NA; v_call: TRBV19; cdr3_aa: CASSVNTGSSYNEQFF
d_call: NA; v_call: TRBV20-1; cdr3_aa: CSASRGGGDTQYF
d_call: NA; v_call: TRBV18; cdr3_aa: CASSPATDNEQFF
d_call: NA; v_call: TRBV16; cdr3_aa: CASSQLQDTGELFF
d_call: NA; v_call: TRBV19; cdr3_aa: CAVGRVSNQPQHF